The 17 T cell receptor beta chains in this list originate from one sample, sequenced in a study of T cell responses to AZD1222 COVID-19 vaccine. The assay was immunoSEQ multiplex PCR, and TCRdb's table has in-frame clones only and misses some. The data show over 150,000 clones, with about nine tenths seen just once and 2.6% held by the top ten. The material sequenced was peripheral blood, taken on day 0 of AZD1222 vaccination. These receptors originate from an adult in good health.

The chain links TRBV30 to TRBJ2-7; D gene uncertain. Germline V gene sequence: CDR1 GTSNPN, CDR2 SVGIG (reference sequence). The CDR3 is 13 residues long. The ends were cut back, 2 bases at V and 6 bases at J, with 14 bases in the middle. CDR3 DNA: TGTGCCTGGAGTACCGCGTTGCGCGTCGAGCAGTACTTC. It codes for CAWSTALRVEQYF.

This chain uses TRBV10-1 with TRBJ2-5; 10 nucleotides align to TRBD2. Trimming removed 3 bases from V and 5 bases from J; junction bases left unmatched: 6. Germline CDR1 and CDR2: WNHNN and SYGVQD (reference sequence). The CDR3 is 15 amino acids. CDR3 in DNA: TGCGCCAGCAGTGAAGGGCTGGGACTAGCGGAGACCCAGTACTTC. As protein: CASSEGLGLAETQYF.

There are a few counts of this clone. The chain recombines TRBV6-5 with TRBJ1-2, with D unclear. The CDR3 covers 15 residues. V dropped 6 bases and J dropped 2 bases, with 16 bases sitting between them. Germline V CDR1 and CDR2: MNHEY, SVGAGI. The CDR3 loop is CASRWEGWSNYGYTF. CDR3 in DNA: TGTGCCAGCAGGTGGGAGGGATGGTCAAACTATGGCTACACCTTC.

The CDR3 spells CASSWRRDSRRGQFF. In nucleotides, the CDR3 is TGTGCCAGCAGCTGGAGAAGGGACTCTCGTAGGGGGCAGTTCTTC. This sequence joins TRBV11-2 and TRBJ2-1, with D tentatively TRBD2 (6 bases). This CDR3 region has 15 residues. Trimming took off 4 bases at V and 12 bases at J, with 22 bases between the two ends. CDR1 and CDR2 (germline): SGHAT, FQNNGV.

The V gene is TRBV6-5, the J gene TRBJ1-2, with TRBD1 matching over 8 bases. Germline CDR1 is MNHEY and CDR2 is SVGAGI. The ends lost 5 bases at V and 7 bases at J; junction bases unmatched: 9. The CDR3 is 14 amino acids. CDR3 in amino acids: CASSPRQGRGGYTF. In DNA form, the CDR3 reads TGTGCCAGCAGTCCTCGACAGGGGAGGGGTGGCTACACCTTC.

The CDR3 sequence is CASSSRIAGGGDTQYF. The CDR3 DNA follows: TGTGCCAGCAGCTCCCGTATAGCGGGAGGAGGAGATACGCAGTATTTT. This rearrangement joins TRBV7-2 to TRBJ2-3; 10 bases map to TRBD2. This CDR3 contains 16 residues. Germline V gene sequence: CDR1 SGHTA, CDR2 FQGNSA. With 4 bases clipped from V and 5 bases from J, the junction kept 9 bases outside the gene matches.

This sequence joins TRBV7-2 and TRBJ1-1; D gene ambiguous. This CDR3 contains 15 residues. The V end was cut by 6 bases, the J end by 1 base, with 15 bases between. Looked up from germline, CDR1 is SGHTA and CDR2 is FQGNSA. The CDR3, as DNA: TGTGCCAGCAGGGGTGCATCGGCCTCGAACACTGAAGCTTTCTTT. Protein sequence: CASRGASASNTEAFF.

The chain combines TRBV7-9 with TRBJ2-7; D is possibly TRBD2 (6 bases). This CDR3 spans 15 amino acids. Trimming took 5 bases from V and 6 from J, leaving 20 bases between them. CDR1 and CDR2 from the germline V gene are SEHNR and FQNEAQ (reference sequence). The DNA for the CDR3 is TGTGCCAGCAGCCCTAGGGACTGGAGCCTCGGCGAGCAGTACTTC. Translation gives CASSPRDWSLGEQYF.

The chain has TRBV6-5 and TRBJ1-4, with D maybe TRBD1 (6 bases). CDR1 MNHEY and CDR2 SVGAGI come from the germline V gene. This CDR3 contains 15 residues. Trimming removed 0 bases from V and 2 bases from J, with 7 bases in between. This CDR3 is CASSYSGHTNEKLFF. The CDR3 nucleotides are TGTGCCAGCAGTTACTCGGGACATACTAATGAAAAACTGTTTTTT.

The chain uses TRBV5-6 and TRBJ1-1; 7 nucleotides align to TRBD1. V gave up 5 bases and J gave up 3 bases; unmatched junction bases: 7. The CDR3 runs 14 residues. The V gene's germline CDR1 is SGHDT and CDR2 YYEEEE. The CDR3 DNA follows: TGTGCCAGCAGGGGCAGGGGGTTGCACACTGAAGCTTTCTTT. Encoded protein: CASRGRGLHTEAFF.

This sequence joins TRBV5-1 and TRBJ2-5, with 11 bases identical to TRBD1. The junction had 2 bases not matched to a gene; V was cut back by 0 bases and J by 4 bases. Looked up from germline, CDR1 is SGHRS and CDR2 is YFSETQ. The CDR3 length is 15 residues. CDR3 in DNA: TGCGCCAGCAGCTTGGTCGGACAGGGGGCAGAGACCCAGTACTTC. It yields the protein CASSLVGQGAETQYF. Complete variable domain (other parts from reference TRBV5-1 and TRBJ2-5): KAGVTQTPRYLIKTRGQQVTLSCSPISGHRSVSWYQQTPGQGLQFLFEYFSETQRNKGNFPGRFSGRQFSNSRSEMNVSTLELGDSALYLCASSLVGQGAETQYFGPGTRLLVL.

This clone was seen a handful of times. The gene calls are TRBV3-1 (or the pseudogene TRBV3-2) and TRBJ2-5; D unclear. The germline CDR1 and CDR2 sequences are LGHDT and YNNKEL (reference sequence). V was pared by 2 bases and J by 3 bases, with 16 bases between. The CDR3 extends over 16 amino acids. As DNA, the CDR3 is TGTGCCAGCAGCCAAATCTGGTCTACCGTCAAAGAGACCCAGTACTTC. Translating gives CASSQIWSTVKETQYF.

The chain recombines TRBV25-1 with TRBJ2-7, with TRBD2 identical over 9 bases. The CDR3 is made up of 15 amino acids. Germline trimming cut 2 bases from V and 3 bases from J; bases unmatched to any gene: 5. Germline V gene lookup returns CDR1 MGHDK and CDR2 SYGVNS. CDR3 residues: CASSESGRHLYEQYF. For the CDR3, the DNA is TGTGCCAGCAGTGAAAGCGGGAGGCACCTCTACGAGCAGTACTTC.

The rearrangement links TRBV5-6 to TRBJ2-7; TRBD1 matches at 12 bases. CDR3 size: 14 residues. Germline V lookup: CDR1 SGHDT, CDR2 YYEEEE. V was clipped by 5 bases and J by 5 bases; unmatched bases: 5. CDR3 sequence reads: CASRGTGGTDEQYF. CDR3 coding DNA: TGTGCCAGCAGGGGGACAGGGGGCACGGACGAGCAGTACTTC.

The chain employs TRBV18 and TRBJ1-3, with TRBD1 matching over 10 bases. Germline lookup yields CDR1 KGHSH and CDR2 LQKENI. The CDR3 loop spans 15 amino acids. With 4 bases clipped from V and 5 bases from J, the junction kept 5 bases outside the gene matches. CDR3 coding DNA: TGTGCCAGCTCACTTGGGACAGGGGATCGAAACACCATATATTTT. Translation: CASSLGTGDRNTIYF. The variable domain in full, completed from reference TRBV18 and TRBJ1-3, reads NAGVMQNPRHLVRRRGQEARLRCSPMKGHSHVYWYRQLPEEGLKFMVYLQKENIIDESGMPKERFSAEFPKEGPSILRIQQVVRGDSAAYFCASSLGTGDRNTIYFGEGSWLTVV.

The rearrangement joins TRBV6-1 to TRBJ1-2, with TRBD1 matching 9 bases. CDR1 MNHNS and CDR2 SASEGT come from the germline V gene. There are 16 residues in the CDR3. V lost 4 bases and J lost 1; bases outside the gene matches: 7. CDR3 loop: CASSGSNRGLNYGYTF. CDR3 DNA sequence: TGTGCCAGCAGTGGATCAAACAGGGGGCTTAACTATGGCTACACCTTC.

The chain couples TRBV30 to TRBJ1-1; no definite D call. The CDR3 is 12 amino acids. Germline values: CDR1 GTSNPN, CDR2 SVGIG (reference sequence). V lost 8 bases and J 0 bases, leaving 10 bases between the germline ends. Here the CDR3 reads CALEGLNTEAFF. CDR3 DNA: TGTGCCCTAGAGGGTTTGAACACTGAAGCTTTCTTT.